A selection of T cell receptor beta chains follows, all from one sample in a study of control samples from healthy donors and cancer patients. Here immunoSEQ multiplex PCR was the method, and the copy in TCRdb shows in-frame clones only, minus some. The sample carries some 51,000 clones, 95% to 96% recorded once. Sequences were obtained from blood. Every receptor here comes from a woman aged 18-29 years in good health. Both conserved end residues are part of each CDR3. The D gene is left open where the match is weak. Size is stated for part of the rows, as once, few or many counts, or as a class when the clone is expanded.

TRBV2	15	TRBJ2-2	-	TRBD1	TGTGCCAGCAGTGGACAGGGGGCGAGCACCGGGGAGCTGTTTTTT	CASSGQGASTGELFF
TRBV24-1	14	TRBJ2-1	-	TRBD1	TGTGCCACCAGTGATTTCCAGGGGGCGGATGAGCAGTTCTTC	CATSDFQGADEQFF
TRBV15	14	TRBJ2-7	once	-	TGTGCCACCAGCCCAGTAACAGGGACCTACGAGCAGTACTTC	CATSPVTGTYEQYF
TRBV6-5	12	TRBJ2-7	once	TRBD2	TGTGCCAGCATTAGTAGCGGGGACGAGCAGTACTTC	CASISSGDEQYF
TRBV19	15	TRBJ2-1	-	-	TGTGCCAGTAGTATCGGGGCAGGGACGGGCAATGAGCAGTTCTTC	CASSIGAGTGNEQFF
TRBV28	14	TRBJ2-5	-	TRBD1	TGTGCCAGCAGTTCACTACAGGGGCCTGAGACCCAGTACTTC	CASSSLQGPETQYF
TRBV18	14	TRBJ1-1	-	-	TGTGCCAGCTCCTTACAGGGAGTGGACACTGAAGCTTTCTTT	CASSLQGVDTEAFF
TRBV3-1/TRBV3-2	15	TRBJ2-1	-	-	TGTGCCAGCAGCCAAGATCATGTGGTAGGGAATGAGCAGTTCTTC	CASSQDHVVGNEQFF
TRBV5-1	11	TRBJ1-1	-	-	TGCGCCAGCAGCTTGGACACTGAAGCTTTCTTT	CASSLDTEAFF
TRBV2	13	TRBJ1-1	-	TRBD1	TGTGCCAAGACAGGGGGCAGGAACACTGAAGCTTTCTTT	CAKTGGRNTEAFF
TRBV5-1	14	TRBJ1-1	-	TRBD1	TGCGCCAGCAGCGCCGGGACAGGGAACACTGAAGCTTTCTTT	CASSAGTGNTEAFF
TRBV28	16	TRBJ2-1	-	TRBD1	TGTGCCAGCAGTACCCCCGGGACAGGGGACTACAATGAGCAGTTCTTC	CASSTPGTGDYNEQFF
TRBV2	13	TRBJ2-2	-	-	TGTGCCAGCAGTGCAGGGAGCACCGGGGAGCTGTTTTTT	CASSAGSTGELFF
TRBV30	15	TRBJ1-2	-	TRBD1	TGTGCCTGGAGTGTAAGGACAGGTGGGTCCTATGGCTACACCTTC	CAWSVRTGGSYGYTF
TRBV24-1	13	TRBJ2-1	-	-	TGTGCCACCAGTGATTGGGACAATCATGAGCAGTTCTTC	CATSDWDNHEQFF
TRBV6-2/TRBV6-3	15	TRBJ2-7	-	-	TGTGCCAGCAGTTCCCGTAGGAGCGGATCCTACGAGCAGTACTTC	CASSSRRSGSYEQYF
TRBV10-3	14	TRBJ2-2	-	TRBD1	TGTGCCATCAGACAGGGGGCGGGCACCGGGGAGCTGTTTTTT	CAIRQGAGTGELFF
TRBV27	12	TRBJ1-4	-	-	TGTGCCAGCAGTTACGGGAATGAAAAACTGTTTTTT	CASSYGNEKLFF
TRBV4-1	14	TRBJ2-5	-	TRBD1	TGCGCCAGCAGCTCCGAGGACAGGGGCGAGACCCAGTACTTC	CASSSEDRGETQYF
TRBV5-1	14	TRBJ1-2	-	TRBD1	TGCGCCAGCAGACCCGGACAGGGTAACTATGGCTACACCTTC	CASRPGQGNYGYTF
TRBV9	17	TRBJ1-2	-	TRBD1	TGTGCCAGCAGCGTAGACACAGGGACAGGGGGTAACTATGGCTACACCTTC	CASSVDTGTGGNYGYTF
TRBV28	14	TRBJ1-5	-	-	TGTGCCAGCAGTTGGGGTAATAGCAATCAGCCCCAGCATTTT	CASSWGNSNQPQHF
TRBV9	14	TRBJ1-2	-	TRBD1	TGTGCCAGCAGCGCCCTGGGACAGGGGGAGGGCTACACCTTC	CASSALGQGEGYTF
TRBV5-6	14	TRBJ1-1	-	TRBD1	TGTGCCAGCAGCCAACGGACAGGAATCACTGAAGCTTTCTTT	CASSQRTGITEAFF
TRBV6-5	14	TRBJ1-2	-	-	TGTGCCAGCACCCCAGGACAGACTAACTATGGCTACACCTTC	CASTPGQTNYGYTF
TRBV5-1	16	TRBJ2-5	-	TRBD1	TGCGCCAGCAGCTGGAAACCCGGGACAGTAAAGGAGACCCAGTACTTC	CASSWKPGTVKETQYF
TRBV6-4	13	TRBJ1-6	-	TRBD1	TGTGCCACATCCGGGACAGCTAATTCACCCCTCCACTTT	CATSGTANSPLHF
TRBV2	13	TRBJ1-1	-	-	TGTGCCAGCAGTGATAATGATAGAACTGAAGCTTTCTTT	CASSDNDRTEAFF
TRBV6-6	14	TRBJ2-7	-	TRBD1	TGTGCCAGCGCCAGAATTGGGACGGGGACAGGGCGGAACTTC	CASARIGTGTGRNF
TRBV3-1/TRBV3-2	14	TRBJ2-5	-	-	TGTGCCAGCACCCAGGGATACATCCAAGAGACCCAGTACTTC	CASTQGYIQETQYF
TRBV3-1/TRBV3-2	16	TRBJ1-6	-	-	TGTGCCAGCAGCCCAAACAGGGTCCGGGATAATTCACCCCTCCACTTT	CASSPNRVRDNSPLHF